A single sample gave rise to the 24 T cell receptor beta chains below, sequenced in a study of T cells after yellow fever vaccination. TCRdb re-called the 5' RACE reads through MiXCR, storing one row per CDR3 protein. The sample holds a few hundred thousand distinct CDR3 sequences, about 6% seen once. Specimen: PBMCs, collected 5 days after the yellow fever booster vaccination. The receptors shown here come from a young man who received the YFV17D yellow fever vaccine.

The V call is TRBV4-2, the J call TRBJ2-3, with TRBD2 identical over 9 bases. The CDR3 is 17 amino acids. The V gene's germline CDR1 is LGHNA and CDR2 YNFKEQ. J was trimmed by 3 bases and V by 1 base; bases with no gene match: 8. The CDR3 region has the DNA TGTGCCAGCAGCCAAGCCCAGCGAGCGGGAGGAACAGATACGCAGTATTTT. Translation: CASSQAQRAGGTDTQYF.

This clonotype was counted a few times. This chain connects TRBV28 to TRBJ2-5, with a weak D call TRBD2 (5 bases). The CDR3 contains 16 residues. V lost 5 bases and J 4 bases, leaving 20 bases between the germline ends. The germline V gene has CDR1 MDHEN and CDR2 SYDVKM. CDR3: CASSPLGSGNLETQYF. Here the CDR3 DNA reads TGTGCCAGCAGTCCTTTAGGGTCGGGAAATCTAGAGACCCAGTACTTC.

This clonotype was recorded many times. The rearrangement uses TRBV14 and TRBJ1-2; D is uncertain. V gave up 2 bases and J gave up 9 bases, with 10 bases separating them. Germline loops: CDR1 SGHDN, CDR2 FVKESK. The CDR3 is made up of 12 amino acids. CDR3: CASSQTGTSYTF. The CDR3 nucleotides are TGTGCCAGCAGCCAAACGGGAACGAGCTACACCTTC.

There are many counts of this clonotype. This chain connects TRBV5-1 to TRBJ2-1; weak D call: TRBD2 (6 bases). The V gene lost 2 bases and the J gene lost 9 bases, with 18 bases spanning the gap. In germline, CDR1 is SGHRS, CDR2 YFSETQ. This CDR3 is built from 15 residues. CDR3 in amino acids: CASSFGGTEVTEQFF. Written as DNA, the CDR3 is TGCGCCAGCAGCTTTGGGGGGACTGAAGTTACTGAGCAGTTCTTC.

This clonotype was counted between two and nine times. The chain has TRBV7-2 and TRBJ2-1; D unclear. Trimming left V 2 bases short and J 6 bases short, with 20 bases between. The germline CDR1 and CDR2 sequences are SGHTA and FQGNSA. The CDR3 runs to 17 residues. CDR3 sequence (DNA): TGTGCCAGCAGCTTACAATCCACCTCCTGGTCGGGCAATGAGCAGTTCTTC. The encoded protein is CASSLQSTSWSGNEQFF.

The V and J genes are TRBV5-4 and TRBJ2-2; 8 bases align to TRBD2. The CDR3 runs to 15 residues. V lost 0 bases to trimming and J lost 4 bases; unmatched junction nucleotides: 2. CDR1 and CDR2 (germline): SGHNT, YYREEE (reference sequence). In DNA, the CDR3 is TGTGCCAGCAGCTTGGGGACTAGCTCCACCGGGGAGCTGTTTTTT. Translated, it gives CASSLGTSSTGELFF.

This rearrangement joins TRBV5-6 to TRBJ1-1; D is uncertain. The CDR3 is 12 amino acids. Germline V gene data show CDR1 as SGHDT and CDR2 as YYEEEE. Trimming removed 7 bases at V and 3 bases at J, with 10 bases between. The CDR3, as DNA: TGTGCCAGCGGCACCGGGGACACTGAAGCTTTCTTT. It encodes CASGTGDTEAFF.

The rearrangement joins TRBV20-1 to TRBJ1-2; 10 bases line up with TRBD1. V shed 3 bases and J 5 bases; nucleotides not matched to a gene: 6. This CDR3 spans 14 amino acids. Germline assignment: CDR1 DFQATT and CDR2 SNEGSKA (reference sequence). In DNA form, the CDR3 reads TGCAGTGCTAGCGGTGTGGGACAGGGGTATGGCTACACCTTC. Its translation is CSASGVGQGYGYTF.

The chain has TRBV7-2 and TRBJ2-6, with D perhaps TRBD2 (5 bases). The CDR3 loop spans 17 amino acids. Germline loops: CDR1 SGHTA, CDR2 FQGNSA. Trimming cost V 5 bases and J 0 bases, with 14 bases left between them. The CDR3 bases are TGTGCCAGCAGCCAGCGGTGGGGTCTCTCTGGGGCCAACGTCCTGACTTTC. Its protein product is CASSQRWGLSGANVLTF.

The chain links TRBV11-2 to TRBJ2-5, with D perhaps TRBD2 (6 bases). Germline V lookup: CDR1 SGHAT, CDR2 FQNNGV. The germline V and J ends were trimmed by 4 bases and 4 bases, with 19 bases remaining between them. This CDR3 comprises 16 residues. The chain's CDR3 is CASSSRLGEIGETQYF. The CDR3 nucleotides read TGTGCCAGCAGCTCACGACTAGGGGAGATAGGAGAGACCCAGTACTTC.

This clonotype appeared a few times. The chain links TRBV20-1 to TRBJ2-3, with D possibly being TRBD2 (6 bases). This CDR3 contains 16 residues. V dropped 2 bases and J dropped 3 bases, with 18 bases sitting between them. Germline CDR1 is DFQATT and CDR2 is SNEGSKA (reference sequence). CDR3 in DNA: TGCAGTGCTAGAAATGCGGAGGGCGTCCGGACAGATACGCAGTATTTT. Its translation is CSARNAEGVRTDTQYF.

The J gene is TRBJ2-7, the V gene TRBV6-1; unclear D gene. CDR3 length equals 13 residues. Germline CDR1 and CDR2: MNHNS and SASEGT. V was shortened by 11 bases and J by 3 bases, with 17 bases between the two germline ends. The CDR3 region is CAPPGQANYEQYF. The CDR3 coding sequence is TGTGCCCCCCCCGGCCAGGCTAACTACGAGCAGTACTTC.

This clonotype was recorded a few times. The CDR3 sequence is CSVEGQAKNIQYF. CDR3 DNA sequence: TGCAGCGTTGAGGGACAGGCCAAAAACATTCAGTACTTC. V is TRBV29-1 and J is TRBJ2-4; 7 bases match TRBD1. The CDR3 is made up of 13 amino acids. Germline CDR1 reads SQVTM; CDR2 reads ANQGSEA. The trim removed 3 bases at V and 1 base at J, leaving 0 bases unmatched.

The V gene is TRBV9, the J gene TRBJ2-7; TRBD1 is a possible D gene (8 bases). V was clipped by 0 bases and J by 4 bases, with 14 bases between them. This CDR3 is 15 amino acids long. CDR1 is SGDLS, CDR2 YYNGEE, per germline. The CDR3 nucleotides read TGTGCCAGCAGCGTAGGAACAGGGGGGGCTTACGAGCAGTACTTC. It codes for CASSVGTGGAYEQYF.

The table lists this clonotype with a few counts. CDR3: CAWSVGRTDSGEQFF. In DNA, the CDR3 is TGTGCCTGGAGCGTCGGGAGGACTGATTCTGGTGAGCAGTTCTTC. This chain joins TRBV30 and TRBJ2-1, with 7 bases fitting TRBD2. The J segment lost 9 bases and the V segment lost 3 bases, leaving 14 bases of the junction unmatched. Germline CDR1 GTSNPN, CDR2 SVGIG (reference sequence). The CDR3 has 15 residues.

This clonotype was found many times. The gene calls are TRBV19 and TRBJ2-1; D not resolved. Trimming stripped 8 bases from V and 3 bases from J, with 5 bases between. CDR1 LNHDA and CDR2 SQIVND come from the germline V gene (reference sequence). The CDR3 covers 11 residues. The CDR3, as DNA: TGTGCCAGTGTATTCTACAATGAGCAGTTCTTC. Its protein is CASVFYNEQFF.

In DNA, the CDR3 is TGCAGCGTGAGAGACAGGGGCCCCTACGAGCAGTACTTC. Encoded protein: CSVRDRGPYEQYF. The gene calls are TRBV29-1 and TRBJ2-7; 8 bases are a match to TRBD1. The CDR3 sequence is 13 residues long. The V and J ends lost 6 bases and 2 bases, in that order; junction bases with no gene match: 6. Germline V lookup: CDR1 SQVTM, CDR2 ANQGSEA.

The chain recombines TRBV29-1 with TRBJ2-2; 7 nucleotides agree with TRBD1. V was pared by 6 bases and J by 3 bases, with 4 bases of the junction left unmatched. This CDR3 has 13 residues. CDR1 and CDR2 (germline): SQVTM, ANQGSEA. CDR3 DNA sequence: TGCAGCGTCAGGGACAGCTACACCGGGGAGCTGTTTTTT. This encodes CSVRDSYTGELFF.

The chain joins TRBV19 to TRBJ1-1; D call uncertain. CDR1 is LNHDA, CDR2 SQIVND, per germline (reference sequence). CDR3 size: 11 residues. Trimming removed 8 bases from V and 3 bases from J, with 7 bases in between. CDR3 coding DNA: TGTGCCAGTGCTGGGGACACTGAAGCTTTCTTT. Translation gives CASAGDTEAFF.

This clonotype has only a few counts. The chain couples TRBV29-1 to TRBJ1-1; D unclear. The length of the CDR3 is 15 residues. V lost 4 bases and J 4 bases, leaving 19 bases between the germline ends. Germline V gives CDR1 SQVTM, CDR2 ANQGSEA. This CDR3 is CSVANPKVGGTEAFF. In nucleotides, the CDR3 is TGCAGCGTTGCCAACCCCAAGGTTGGTGGCACTGAAGCTTTCTTT.

This clonotype was recorded many times. The gene calls are TRBV7-2 and TRBJ2-3; TRBD2 matches 10 bases. Per germline, CDR1 SGHTA and CDR2 FQGNSA. The CDR3 totals 15 residues. Germline trimming cut 3 bases from V and 4 bases from J; bases unmatched to any gene: 4. The CDR3, as DNA: TGTGCCAGCAGCTTTACTAGCGGGGATTCAGATACGCAGTATTTT. It specifies CASSFTSGDSDTQYF.

This clonotype was counted many times. V gene TRBV7-2 combines with J gene TRBJ1-2; 9 bases match TRBD1. From germline, CDR1 is SGHTA and CDR2 FQGNSA. The ends lost 3 bases at V and 8 bases at J; junction bases unmatched: 7. This CDR3 has 14 residues. The CDR3 DNA is TGTGCCAGCAGCTTTCTGCCGGGACAGGGCGGCTACACCTTC. Translated: CASSFLPGQGGYTF. The variable domain in full, with the rest retrieved from reference TRBV7-2 and TRBJ1-2, is GAGVSQSPSNKVTEKGKDVELRCDPISGHTALYWYRQSLGQGLEFLIYFQGNSAPDKSGLPSDRFSAERTGGSVSTLTIQRTQQEDSAVYLCASSFLPGQGGYTFGSGTRLTVV.

This chain links TRBV20-1 with TRBJ2-1, with 13 bases lining up with TRBD2. CDR3 length: 16 residues. Germline V gives CDR1 DFQATT, CDR2 SNEGSKA (reference sequence). V was pared by 5 bases and J by 6 bases, with 10 bases of the junction left unmatched. The CDR3 DNA follows: TGCAGTGCTGTTTCTCTTGGGACTAGCGGGACCAATGAGCAGTTCTTC. Protein: CSAVSLGTSGTNEQFF.

The table lists this clonotype with many counts. The chain joins TRBV5-6 to TRBJ2-1, with 7 bases lining up with TRBD2. Germline CDR1 reads SGHDT; CDR2 reads YYEEEE. This CDR3 spans 17 amino acids. V trimming: 3 bases; J trimming: 0 bases; junction bases outside the gene matches: 9. The CDR3 here is CASSYRLAPSSYNEQFF. The CDR3 nucleotides are TGTGCCAGCAGCTACCGACTAGCACCGAGCTCCTACAATGAGCAGTTCTTC.